These T cell receptor beta chains were read from a single sample in a study of a mutant IDH1 vaccine in newly diagnosed glioma. Profiled with immunoSEQ multiplex PCR; TCRdb holds only in-frame clones, not every one. The sample has 70,000 or so clones, about four fifths seen once. The sample here was peripheral blood mononuclear cells (PBMCs), taken from a glioma patient treated with radiotherapy, temozolomide or both. The receptors shown here come from a woman under 30 with glioma. Some clones in this sample may be carry-over from other donors' samples. Each CDR3 is given with its conserved first and last residue. A D gene is named only where the DNA matches it firmly. Only part of the rows carry a size: once, few, many, or a class if the clone is expanded.

abundance: -
d_gene: TRBD2
v_gene: TRBV9
j_gene: TRBJ2-7
CDR3aa: CASSPSTSGRFYEQYF
CDR3nt: TGTGCCAGCAGCCCTAGCACTAGCGGGAGATTCTACGAGCAGTACTTC

abundance: -
d_gene: TRBD2
v_gene: TRBV30
j_gene: TRBJ2-7
CDR3aa: CAWIPTSGSNVEQYF
CDR3nt: TGTGCCTGGATTCCCACTAGCGGGAGTAATGTGGAGCAGTACTTC

abundance: -
d_gene: TRBD2
v_gene: TRBV5-1
j_gene: TRBJ2-3
CDR3aa: CASSLEASGGRKDTQYF
CDR3nt: TGCGCCAGCAGCTTGGAGGCTAGCGGGGGACGTAAAGATACGCAGTATTTT

abundance: -
d_gene: -
v_gene: TRBV27
j_gene: TRBJ1-5
CDR3aa: CASSYYSNQPQHF
CDR3nt: TGTGCCAGCAGCTATTATAGCAATCAGCCCCAGCATTTT

abundance: -
d_gene: -
v_gene: TRBV5-1
j_gene: TRBJ2-2
CDR3aa: CASSPRTTGELFF
CDR3nt: TGCGCCAGCAGCCCCAGGACCACCGGGGAGCTGTTTTTT

abundance: -
d_gene: TRBD1
v_gene: TRBV6-5
j_gene: TRBJ1-6
CDR3aa: CASSSDRVSEGSPLHF
CDR3nt: TGTGCCAGCAGTTCCGACAGGGTGTCAGAAGGCTCACCCCTCCACTTT

abundance: -
d_gene: -
v_gene: TRBV19
j_gene: TRBJ1-2
CDR3aa: CASNRTPRTIDGYTF
CDR3nt: TGTGCCAGCAATCGGACGCCCCGGACCATCGATGGCTACACCTTC

abundance: -
d_gene: TRBD1
v_gene: TRBV5-6
j_gene: TRBJ2-4
CDR3aa: CASSWDSLNIQYF
CDR3nt: TGTGCCAGCAGTTGGGACAGTCTAAACATTCAGTACTTC

abundance: once
d_gene: -
v_gene: TRBV4-1
j_gene: TRBJ1-1
CDR3aa: CASSPTVNTEAFF
CDR3nt: TGCGCCAGCAGCCCTACAGTGAACACTGAAGCTTTCTTT

abundance: -
d_gene: -
v_gene: TRBV7-2
j_gene: TRBJ1-1
CDR3aa: CASSYGVNTEAFF
CDR3nt: TGTGCCAGCAGCTACGGGGTAAACACTGAAGCTTTCTTT

abundance: -
d_gene: -
v_gene: TRBV13
j_gene: TRBJ1-5
CDR3aa: CASTIGRGNQPQHF
CDR3nt: TGTGCCAGCACCATAGGCAGGGGAAATCAGCCCCAGCATTTT

abundance: -
d_gene: TRBD2
v_gene: TRBV5-6
j_gene: TRBJ2-7
CDR3aa: CASSLGGLARNEQYF
CDR3nt: TGTGCCAGCAGCTTGGGGGGACTAGCGAGGAACGAGCAGTACTTC

abundance: -
d_gene: -
v_gene: TRBV30
j_gene: TRBJ1-1
CDR3aa: CAWSTAMNTEAFF
CDR3nt: TGTGCCTGGAGTACGGCAATGAACACTGAAGCTTTCTTT

abundance: -
d_gene: TRBD1
v_gene: TRBV2
j_gene: TRBJ1-2
CDR3aa: CASTLDRGDGYTF
CDR3nt: TGTGCCAGCACCTTGGACAGGGGGGATGGCTACACCTTC

abundance: -
d_gene: -
v_gene: TRBV6-4
j_gene: TRBJ2-2
CDR3aa: CASSDSSTGELFF
CDR3nt: TGTGCCAGCAGTGACTCTAGCACCGGGGAGCTGTTTTTT

abundance: -
d_gene: TRBD2
v_gene: TRBV11-3
j_gene: TRBJ2-3
CDR3aa: CASSAHSGTTDTQYF
CDR3nt: TGTGCCAGCAGCGCCCATAGCGGGACAACAGATACGCAGTATTTT

abundance: -
d_gene: -
v_gene: TRBV30
j_gene: TRBJ2-7
CDR3aa: CAWSREGAYEQYF
CDR3nt: TGTGCCTGGAGCCGAGAAGGAGCCTACGAGCAGTACTTC

abundance: -
d_gene: -
v_gene: TRBV7-9
j_gene: TRBJ1-1
CDR3aa: CASSYYGRNTEAFF
CDR3nt: TGTGCCAGCAGCTACTACGGGAGGAACACTGAAGCTTTCTTT

abundance: -
d_gene: -
v_gene: TRBV2
j_gene: TRBJ2-6
CDR3aa: CASSERATGKTGLANVLTF
CDR3nt: TGTGCCAGCAGTGAAAGAGCGACAGGGAAAACGGGACTAGCCAACGTCCTGACTTTC

abundance: -
d_gene: TRBD1
v_gene: TRBV7-8
j_gene: TRBJ2-7
CDR3aa: CASSSSGTGLHEQYF
CDR3nt: TGTGCCAGCAGCTCCTCCGGGACAGGGTTACACGAGCAGTACTTC

abundance: -
d_gene: TRBD2
v_gene: TRBV9
j_gene: TRBJ2-1
CDR3aa: CASSVETSGGPFGNEQFF
CDR3nt: TGTGCCAGCAGCGTAGAGACTAGCGGGGGACCTTTTGGCAATGAGCAGTTCTTC

abundance: -
d_gene: -
v_gene: TRBV9
j_gene: TRBJ1-4
CDR3aa: CASSVDPMNNEKLFF
CDR3nt: TGTGCCAGCAGCGTAGATCCAATGAACAATGAAAAACTGTTTTTT

abundance: -
d_gene: TRBD2
v_gene: TRBV9
j_gene: TRBJ2-7
CDR3aa: CASSPRSGVRGGHEQYF
CDR3nt: TGTGCCAGCAGCCCTCGTAGTGGAGTGAGGGGAGGGCACGAGCAGTACTTC

abundance: -
d_gene: -
v_gene: TRBV9
j_gene: TRBJ1-2
CDR3aa: CASSVALAGTYYGYTF
CDR3nt: TGTGCCAGCAGCGTAGCTCTGGCGGGGACCTACTATGGCTACACCTTC

abundance: -
d_gene: TRBD2
v_gene: TRBV12-5
j_gene: TRBJ2-5
CDR3aa: CASGLGLAGASSETQYF
CDR3nt: TGTGCTAGTGGTTTGGGACTAGCGGGCGCATCATCAGAGACCCAGTACTTC

abundance: -
d_gene: -
v_gene: TRBV9
j_gene: TRBJ1-3
CDR3aa: CASSERGVTGNTIYF
CDR3nt: TGTGCCAGCAGCGAGAGGGGAGTAACCGGAAACACCATATATTTT

abundance: -
d_gene: -
v_gene: TRBV9
j_gene: TRBJ2-1
CDR3aa: CASSVDIGASYNEQFF
CDR3nt: TGTGCCAGCAGCGTCGACATTGGGGCATCCTACAATGAGCAGTTCTTC